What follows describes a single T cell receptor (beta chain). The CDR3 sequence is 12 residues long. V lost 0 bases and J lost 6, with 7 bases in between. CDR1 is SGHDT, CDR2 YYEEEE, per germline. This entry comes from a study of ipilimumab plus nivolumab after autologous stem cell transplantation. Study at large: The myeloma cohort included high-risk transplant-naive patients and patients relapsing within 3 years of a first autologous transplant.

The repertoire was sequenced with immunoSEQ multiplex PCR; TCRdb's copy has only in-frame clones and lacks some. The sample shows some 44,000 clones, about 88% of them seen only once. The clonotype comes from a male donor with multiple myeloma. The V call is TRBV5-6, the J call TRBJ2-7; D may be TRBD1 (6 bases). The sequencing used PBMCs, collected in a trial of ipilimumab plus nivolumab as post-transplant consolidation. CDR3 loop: CASSLGTAEQYF. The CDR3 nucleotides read TGTGCCAGCAGCTTGGGGACAGCCGAGCAGTACTTC.